One sample yielded the 31 T cell receptor beta chains listed below, sequenced in a study of PD-L1 blockade in urothelial cancer. Only in-frame clones appear in the TCRdb table, and some are missing; sequencing was by immunoSEQ multiplex PCR. The sample contains some 19,000 clones, 90% of which appear only once. The specimen comprised PBMCs, sampled around atezolizumab (anti-PD-L1) treatment. Receptors originate from a woman aged 55-69 years with urothelial cancer.

The V call is TRBV27, the J call TRBJ2-3, with a weak D call TRBD1 (5 bases). The V end was cut by 5 bases, the J end by 1 base, with 10 bases between. Germline V gives CDR1 MNHEY, CDR2 SMNVEV (reference sequence). CDR3 length: 14 residues. CDR3 nucleotides: TGTGCCAGCAGTCGTGACAGAGGCACAGATACGCAGTATTTT. This codes for CASSRDRGTDTQYF.

The chain has TRBV27 and TRBJ2-6; D is ambiguous. This CDR3 is 15 amino acids long. V lost 3 bases to trimming and J lost 0 bases, with 6 bases between them. CDR1 is MNHEY and CDR2 is SMNVEV in the germline V gene (reference sequence). The CDR3 here is CASSLSYSGANVLTF. The CDR3 coding sequence is TGTGCCAGCAGTTTGTCTTACTCTGGGGCCAACGTCCTGACTTTC.

The chain combines TRBV10-3 with TRBJ2-3; 8 nucleotides align to TRBD2. The germline gives CDR1 ENHRY, CDR2 SYGVKD. The CDR3 sequence is 14 residues long. The V and J ends lost 8 bases and 4 bases, in that order; junction bases with no gene match: 8. CDR3 nucleotide sequence: TGTGCCATCTCCTCCGGGAGGGCCGCAGATACGCAGTATTTT. It encodes CAISSGRAADTQYF.

This sequence joins TRBV27 and TRBJ2-5; TRBD2 might be the D (6 bases). Germline loops: CDR1 MNHEY, CDR2 SMNVEV (reference sequence). The CDR3 runs 16 residues. The ends were cut back, 7 bases at V and 5 bases at J, with 23 bases in the middle. Here the CDR3 DNA reads TGTGCCAGCACCCCCTTCGGGACTCCTCGACTGGAGACCCAGTACTTC. Protein sequence: CASTPFGTPRLETQYF.

The chain carries TRBV7-8 and TRBJ2-7, with D possibly matching TRBD2 (6 bases). The CDR3 is made up of 16 amino acids. The germline CDR1 and CDR2 sequences are SGHVS and FQNEAQ. V shed 1 base and J shed 6 bases, with 19 bases lying between them. The CDR3 coding sequence is TGTGCCAGCAGCTTAGTGAGAGGAGGGAATCGTATCGAGCAGTACTTC. Translation gives CASSLVRGGNRIEQYF.

In its sample, this clone was seen once. The CDR3 DNA is TGTGCCAGTGCGGACAGGGGCAGGGATAGCAATCAGCCCCAGCATTTT. Its protein product is CASADRGRDSNQPQHF. V gene TRBV19 combines with J gene TRBJ1-5; TRBD1 matches 9 bases. Germline V lookup: CDR1 LNHDA, CDR2 SQIVND (reference sequence). Trimming took 8 bases from V and 0 from J; bases not matched to a gene: 8. The CDR3 runs to 16 residues.

The J gene is TRBJ1-5, the V gene TRBV30; 9 bases are shared with TRBD1. The V gene's germline CDR1 is GTSNPN and CDR2 SVGIG (reference sequence). The CDR3 has 15 residues. After removal of 0 bases from V and 2 bases from J, the junction contained 2 bases not matched to a gene. CDR3 nucleotide sequence: TGTGCCTGGAGTGTGGACAGGGGAGGCAATCAGCCCCAGCATTTT. Translation gives CAWSVDRGGNQPQHF.

This CDR3 reads CASSGPGQGGEKLFF. For the CDR3, the DNA is TGTGCCAGCAGCGGGCCGGGACAGGGCGGAGAAAAACTGTTTTTT. V and J are TRBV6-5 and TRBJ1-4; 9 bases fit TRBD1. Germline V gives CDR1 MNHEY, CDR2 SVGAGI. The V gene end was trimmed by 6 bases and the J gene end by 8 bases; junction bases not matched to a gene: 10. The CDR3 spans 15 residues.

This chain links TRBV2 with TRBJ2-1; D is unresolved. Germline CDR1 SNHLY, CDR2 FYNNEI. There are 12 residues in the CDR3. V lost 0 bases, J lost 10 bases, and 7 bases lay in between. The CDR3 loop reads CASSEAGHEQFF. DNA of the CDR3: TGTGCCAGCAGTGAAGCTGGGCACGAGCAGTTCTTC.

This clone was detected once. The chain couples TRBV21-1 to TRBJ2-7; the DNA was not compared with TRBD1, the D call given in the table. TRBV21-1 is a recognized pseudogene. This CDR3 spans 17 amino acids. The CDR3, as DNA: TGTGCCAGCAGCAAAGTAAGATTCCAGGGCCGCTCCTACGAGCAGTACTTC. Encoded protein: CASSKVRFQGRSYEQYF.

CDR3 nucleotides: TGTGCCAGCAACCGGGTCCAGTCTAATCAGCCCCAGCATTTT. Protein sequence: CASNRVQSNQPQHF. V gene TRBV2 combines with J gene TRBJ1-5; D gene ambiguous. This CDR3 has 14 residues. The germline gives CDR1 SNHLY, CDR2 FYNNEI. With 7 bases removed from V and 4 bases from J, the gap between germline ends came to 14 bases.

This chain connects TRBV6-1 to TRBJ2-2; D might be TRBD2 (6 bases). The CDR3 is 15 amino acids. V lost 8 bases and J 4 bases, leaving 17 bases between the germline ends. Germline V gene data show CDR1 as MNHNS and CDR2 as SASEGT. The CDR3 nucleotides are TGTGCCAGCGATATATCGGGGGTGAGCACCGGGGAGCTGTTTTTT. This codes for CASDISGVSTGELFF.

This chain links TRBV19 with TRBJ2-2; TRBD1 agrees at 8 bases. With 6 bases clipped from V and 0 bases from J, the junction kept 6 bases outside the gene matches. This CDR3 is built from 16 residues. Germline loops: CDR1 LNHDA, CDR2 SQIVND (reference sequence). CDR3 region: CASRQPTGANTGELFF. CDR3 DNA: TGTGCCAGTAGGCAACCGACAGGGGCGAACACCGGGGAGCTGTTTTTT.

The genes are TRBV5-6 and TRBJ2-4; tentative D call: TRBD1 (5 bases). The CDR3 totals 17 residues. The germline V and J ends were trimmed by 0 bases and 2 bases, with 15 bases remaining between them. Germline CDR1 and CDR2: SGHDT and YYEEEE. In DNA form, the CDR3 reads TGTGCCAGCAGCTTGGTTAGGGCAGGGCCTCCCAAAAACATTCAGTACTTC. Translating it yields CASSLVRAGPPKNIQYF. Full variable domain (missing parts from reference TRBV5-6 and TRBJ2-4): DAGVTQSPTHLIKTRGQQVTLRCSPKSGHDTVSWYQQALGQGPQFIFQYYEEEERQRGNFPDRFSGHQFPNYSSELNVNALLLGDSALYLCASSLVRAGPPKNIQYFGAGTRLSVL.

This chain joins TRBV2 and TRBJ2-7; weak D call: TRBD2 (5 bases). With 6 bases removed from V and 1 base from J, the gap between germline ends came to 10 bases. Germline V gives CDR1 SNHLY, CDR2 FYNNEI. This CDR3 comprises 13 residues. The CDR3: CASRAGLSYEQYF. The CDR3 DNA sequence: TGTGCCAGCAGGGCAGGACTTTCCTACGAGCAGTACTTC.

The gene calls are TRBV9 and TRBJ2-3; tentative D call: TRBD1 (6 bases). Between the trimmed V and J ends, which lost 0 bases and 4 bases, there was a span of 12 bases. The CDR3 runs 15 residues. CDR1 and CDR2 from the germline V gene are SGDLS and YYNGEE. Here the CDR3 reads CASSVANRAPDTQYF. DNA of the CDR3: TGTGCCAGCAGCGTAGCTAACAGGGCCCCAGATACGCAGTATTTT. The complete variable domain, with remaining parts taken from reference TRBV9 and TRBJ2-3, reads DSGVTQTPKHLITATGQRVTLRCSPRSGDLSVYWYQQSLDQGLQFLIQYYNGEERAKGNILERFSAQQFPDLHSELNLSSLELGDSALYFCASSVANRAPDTQYFGPGTRLTVL.

This sequence joins TRBV4-1 and TRBJ1-1; D gene ambiguous. Per the germline V gene, CDR1 is MGHRA and CDR2 is YSYEKL. V was clipped by 3 bases and J by 5 bases, with 16 bases between them. The CDR3 loop spans 15 amino acids. Written as DNA, the CDR3 is TGCGCCAGCAGCCATAACCGTCAGTGGAGGACTGAAGCTTTCTTT. Its protein product is CASSHNRQWRTEAFF.

The CDR3 DNA reads TGTGCCAGCAGCGGAGGACTAGGGCCAGATACGCAGTATTTT. Its translation: CASSGGLGPDTQYF. The chain employs TRBV9 and TRBJ2-3; 7 positions agree with TRBD2. The junction had 5 bases not matched to a gene; V was cut back by 3 bases and J by 4 bases. The CDR3 length is 14 residues. CDR1 is SGDLS, CDR2 YYNGEE, per germline.

The chain joins TRBV18 to TRBJ1-2, with D possibly being TRBD1 (6 bases). The CDR3 runs 13 residues. Germline V gives CDR1 KGHSH, CDR2 LQKENI. Deletions cut 6 bases from V and 7 bases from J, with 15 bases between. The CDR3 DNA reads TGTGCCAGCTCCGAGGCCGAGGGGGTTGGCTACACCTTC. It encodes CASSEAEGVGYTF.

The chain combines TRBV11-2 with TRBJ2-6, with TRBD2 matching over 7 bases. Germline CDR1 is SGHAT and CDR2 is FQNNGV. V dropped 5 bases and J dropped 2; count of bases not matched to a gene: 3. The CDR3 extends over 15 amino acids. CDR3 sequence: CASSPRGAGANVLTF. The CDR3 nucleotides read TGTGCCAGCAGCCCCCGGGGGGCTGGGGCCAACGTCCTGACTTTC.

J is TRBJ2-1 and V is TRBV7-9; a possible D gene is TRBD2 (5 bases). This CDR3 region has 14 residues. V gave up 3 bases and J gave up 8 bases, with 14 bases separating them. Germline CDR1 and CDR2: SEHNR and FQNEAQ (reference sequence). This chain's CDR3 is CASSFGSLRDEQFF. CDR3 in DNA: TGTGCCAGCAGCTTCGGTAGCCTGAGGGATGAGCAGTTCTTC.

The chain recombines TRBV28 with TRBJ1-4; the match to TRBD1 covers 7 bases. This CDR3 contains 15 residues. The V gene's germline CDR1 is MDHEN and CDR2 SYDVKM. The ends lost 7 bases at V and 8 bases at J; junction bases unmatched: 13. The CDR3 DNA sequence: TGTGCCAGCACCGGGGGTGGGACAGCGCAAGAAAAACTGTTTTTT. Its protein is CASTGGGTAQEKLFF.

This chain uses TRBV2 with TRBJ2-5; 12 nucleotides align to TRBD2. The V and J ends lost 3 bases and 3 bases, in that order; junction bases with no gene match: 5. CDR3 length equals 16 residues. Per germline, CDR1 SNHLY and CDR2 FYNNEI. The CDR3 sequence is CASSESLAGGKETQYF. CDR3 in DNA: TGTGCCAGCAGTGAGTCACTAGCGGGAGGCAAAGAGACCCAGTACTTC. Drawing the rest from reference TRBV2 and TRBJ2-5, the complete variable domain is EPEVTQTPSHQVTQMGQEVILRCVPISNHLYFYWYRQILGQKVEFLVSFYNNEISEKSEIFDDQFSVERPDGSNFTLKIRSTKLEDSAMYFCASSESLAGGKETQYFGPGTRLLVL.

This clone was recorded only once. The CDR3 DNA reads as TGTGCCAGTAGTATTGCTTTGAGCTCCTACAATGAGCAGTTCTTC. Its protein product is CASSIALSSYNEQFF. This chain links TRBV19 with TRBJ2-1; unclear D gene. CDR1 LNHDA and CDR2 SQIVND come from the germline V gene (reference sequence). V shed 3 bases and J shed 0 bases, with 9 bases lying between them. The CDR3 runs 15 residues. Drawing the rest from reference TRBV19 and TRBJ2-1, the complete variable domain is DGGITQSPKYLFRKEGQNVTLSCEQNLNHDAMYWYRQDPGQGLRLIYYSQIVNDFQKGDIAEGYSVSREKKESFPLTVTSAQKNPTAFYLCASSIALSSYNEQFFGPGTRLTVL.

The rearrangement uses TRBV5-1 and TRBJ1-4; 7 nucleotides line up with TRBD1. V lost 0 bases to trimming and J lost 6 bases; unmatched junction nucleotides: 5. The CDR3 runs 15 residues. The germline V gene has CDR1 SGHRS and CDR2 YFSETQ. The CDR3 protein is CASSLEGGDYEKLFF. In nucleotides, the CDR3 is TGCGCCAGCAGCTTGGAAGGGGGCGATTATGAAAAACTGTTTTTT.

The V and J genes are TRBV4-1 and TRBJ1-2; 7 nucleotides align to TRBD1. Germline V gene lookup returns CDR1 MGHRA and CDR2 YSYEKL. This CDR3 comprises 16 residues. The ends lost 1 base at V and 4 bases at J; junction bases unmatched: 9. As DNA, the CDR3 is TGCGCCAGCAGCCAAGCCGGGTACAGGGGACCCTATGGCTACACCTTC. Translated: CASSQAGYRGPYGYTF.

The chain employs TRBV4-2 and TRBJ2-5; 12 bases are a match to TRBD2. V lost 0 bases and J lost 5; bases outside the gene matches: 1. The CDR3 totals 15 residues. The germline V gene has CDR1 LGHNA and CDR2 YNFKEQ. The CDR3 reads CASSQETSGSETQYF. The DNA of the CDR3 is TGTGCCAGCAGCCAAGAGACTAGCGGGAGCGAGACCCAGTACTTC.

This chain joins TRBV21-1 and TRBJ1-5. TRBV21-1 is given as a pseudogene. CDR3 size: 14 residues. The DNA for the CDR3 is TGTGCCAGCATCCCGGCCGAGGGTGAGCAGCCCCAGCATTTT. Protein sequence: CASIPAEGEQPQHF.

The J gene is TRBJ1-2, the V gene TRBV29-1, with a possible D match to TRBD1 (6 bases). The CDR3 loop spans 13 amino acids. V was trimmed by 3 bases and J by 7 bases, leaving 15 bases between them. Germline assignment: CDR1 SQVTM and CDR2 ANQGSEA. In nucleotides, the CDR3 is TGCAGCGTTGAGAACAGGGAAGTAGGTGGCTACACCTTC. Its protein product is CSVENREVGGYTF.

This clone was seen a few times. The chain couples TRBV9 to TRBJ2-5; a weak D match, TRBD1 (6 bases). Trimming removed 0 bases at V and 5 bases at J, with 17 bases between. In germline, CDR1 is SGDLS, CDR2 YYNGEE. CDR3 length: 16 residues. The CDR3 protein is CASSVGEGEFGETQYF. DNA for the CDR3: TGTGCCAGCAGCGTAGGAGAGGGGGAGTTTGGGGAGACCCAGTACTTC.

The V call is TRBV2, the J call TRBJ1-4, with D uncertain. There are 15 residues in the CDR3. The V gene's germline CDR1 is SNHLY and CDR2 FYNNEI. V was trimmed by 5 bases and J by 2 bases, leaving 12 bases between them. DNA of the CDR3: TGTGCCAGCAGTTATACCTTGGGCACTAATGAAAAACTGTTTTTT. Its protein is CASSYTLGTNEKLFF.